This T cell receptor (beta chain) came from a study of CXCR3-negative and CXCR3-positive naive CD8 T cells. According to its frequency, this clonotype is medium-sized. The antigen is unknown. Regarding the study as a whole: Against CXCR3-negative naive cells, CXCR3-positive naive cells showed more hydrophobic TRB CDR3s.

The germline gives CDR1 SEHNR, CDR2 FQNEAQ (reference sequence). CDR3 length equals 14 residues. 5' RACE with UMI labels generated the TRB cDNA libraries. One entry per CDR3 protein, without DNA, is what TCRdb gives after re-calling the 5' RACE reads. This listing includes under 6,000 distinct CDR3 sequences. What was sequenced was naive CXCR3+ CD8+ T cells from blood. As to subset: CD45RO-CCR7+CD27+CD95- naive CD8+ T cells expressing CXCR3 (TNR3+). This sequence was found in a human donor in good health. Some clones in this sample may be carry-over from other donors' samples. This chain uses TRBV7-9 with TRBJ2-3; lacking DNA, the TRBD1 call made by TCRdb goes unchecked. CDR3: CASSSSSPSDTQYF.